The present T cell receptor beta chain was sequenced within a study of cytomegalovirus exposure and HLA in healthy donors. PCR employed 60 Vbeta and 13 Jbeta primers. This table comes from immunoSEQ multiplex PCR, and its TCRdb copy is limited to in-frame clones, with some not included. The data hold about 100,000 clones, with 70% to 85% observed a single time. As regards this clone: What it recognizes is unknown.

Study results and caveats: In a later analysis, a genetic analysis reported fewer productive-TCR N-insertions in an Asian-associated ancestry cluster than the cohort average. Segments of the TCR beta V type were, in most cases, productive about 87% or about 30% of the time in an earlier analysis.

The material sequenced was PBMCs. This sequence was found in a young woman in good health and CMV-seronegative.

The CDR3: CASIRASGARGDNEQFF. CDR3 DNA: TGCGCCAGCATTCGAGCTAGCGGGGCCCGGGGGGACAATGAGCAGTTCTTC. The V gene is TRBV10-2, the J gene TRBJ2-1; 9 nucleotides align to TRBD2. The germline CDR1 and CDR2 sequences are WSHSY and SAAADI. The trim removed 7 bases at V and 5 bases at J, leaving 15 bases unmatched. CDR3 length equals 17 residues.